These 29 T cell receptor beta chains originate from one sample sequenced in a study of shared clonotypes between healthy human individuals. Profiling relied on immunoSEQ multiplex PCR, and the TCRdb table lists in-frame clones only, not all of them. The data contain about 2.4 million clones, approximately 90% of them singletons. Sequencing was carried out using naive CD4+ T cells sorted from blood. As for subset: CD45RA+ positively selected. Every receptor here comes from a man aged 18 to 29 in good health.

The chain is built from TRBV30 and TRBJ2-1; TRBD2 might be the D (6 bases). The length of the CDR3 is 14 residues. Trimming took off 0 bases at V and 7 bases at J, with 13 bases between the two ends. CDR1 GTSNPN and CDR2 SVGIG come from the germline V gene (reference sequence). CDR3 loop: CAWSVRRVGNEQFF. The CDR3 DNA reads TGTGCCTGGAGTGTTAGGAGGGTGGGTAATGAGCAGTTCTTC.

The chain is built from TRBV7-9 and TRBJ1-2; 8 bases agree with TRBD1. The germline gives CDR1 SEHNR, CDR2 FQNEAQ (reference sequence). The CDR3 runs to 15 residues. The V segment lost 5 bases and the J segment 7 bases; nucleotides outside the gene matches: 12. CDR3 coding DNA: TGTGCCAGCAGCGACCGGGACAGGCAAACTGGTGGCTACACCTTC. This gives the protein CASSDRDRQTGGYTF.

The CDR3 DNA sequence: TGTGCCAGCAGCCCGACCGGGACTAGCGGGACCGGGGAGCTGTTTTTT. This codes for CASSPTGTSGTGELFF. The chain recombines TRBV7-9 with TRBJ2-2; 12 bases align to TRBD2. Trimming cost V 5 bases and J 5 bases; bases outside gene matches: 6. Looked up from germline, CDR1 is SEHNR and CDR2 is FQNEAQ (reference sequence). The CDR3 runs to 16 residues.

V usage is TRBV5-4 and J usage is TRBJ2-5; 8 bases align to TRBD1. The CDR3 runs 16 residues. After removal of 3 bases from V and 2 bases from J, the junction contained 9 bases not matched to a gene. The germline V gene has CDR1 SGHNT and CDR2 YYREEE (reference sequence). The CDR3 DNA follows: TGTGCCAGCAGCTCTGGACAGGGATGGGTACAAGAGACCCAGTACTTC. It yields the protein CASSSGQGWVQETQYF.

The chain recombines TRBV30 with TRBJ1-6, with D perhaps matching TRBD1 (5 bases). V was shortened by 4 bases and J by 4 bases, with 14 bases between the two germline ends. The CDR3 sequence is 15 residues long. Germline V gene data show CDR1 as GTSNPN and CDR2 as SVGIG (reference sequence). CDR3 DNA: TGTGCCTGGACCCTCGGACGGACATATAATTCACCCCTCCACTTT. This translates into CAWTLGRTYNSPLHF.

This sequence joins TRBV5-6 and TRBJ2-3, with no clear D. The CDR3 runs to 14 residues. Germline lookup yields CDR1 SGHDT and CDR2 YYEEEE. Deletions cut 0 bases from V and 1 base from J, with 6 bases between. CDR3 residues: CASSLAAGTDTQYF. The CDR3 DNA is TGTGCCAGCAGCTTGGCGGCAGGCACAGATACGCAGTATTTT.

V is TRBV15 and J is TRBJ2-1; D unclear. This CDR3 comprises 16 residues. The V and J ends lost 0 bases and 6 bases respectively, with 15 bases between them. Germline V gene sequence: CDR1 LNHNV, CDR2 YYDKDF (reference sequence). The CDR3 here is CATSRDRQPWGNEQFF. CDR3 DNA sequence: TGTGCCACCAGCAGAGATCGGCAACCTTGGGGCAATGAGCAGTTCTTC.

The sample holds one count of this clone. V and J are TRBV6-5 and TRBJ1-5; 8 nucleotides align to TRBD1. Germline CDR1 reads MNHEY; CDR2 reads SVGAGI. With 2 bases clipped from V and 9 bases from J, the junction kept 6 bases outside the gene matches. This CDR3 contains 14 residues. DNA of the CDR3: TGTGCCAGCAGTTACGATCAGGGGGCTTGGCCCCAGCATTTT. Protein product: CASSYDQGAWPQHF.

The rearrangement links TRBV7-9 to TRBJ2-2; 9 bases map to TRBD1. CDR3 length equals 14 residues. Trimming took 7 bases from V and 3 from J; bases not matched to a gene: 3. CDR1 and CDR2 from the germline V gene are SEHNR and FQNEAQ (reference sequence). Here the CDR3 DNA reads TGTGCCAGCAAGGGACAGGGTGACACCGGGGAGCTGTTTTTT. The encoded protein is CASKGQGDTGELFF.

The chain has TRBV5-1 and TRBJ2-1, with unresolved D. The CDR3 is 13 amino acids. Trimming pared 0 bases from V and 10 bases from J, leaving 11 bases between. Germline V lookup: CDR1 SGHRS, CDR2 YFSETQ. CDR3 DNA: TGCGCCAGCAGCTTGGCGGTCGGCAGGGAGCAGTTCTTC. Its translation is CASSLAVGREQFF. Full variable domain (rest looked up from reference TRBV5-1 and TRBJ2-1): KAGVTQTPRYLIKTRGQQVTLSCSPISGHRSVSWYQQTPGQGLQFLFEYFSETQRNKGNFPGRFSGRQFSNSRSEMNVSTLELGDSALYLCASSLAVGREQFFGPGTRLTVL.

This clone was seen once. V is TRBV29-1 and J is TRBJ2-7; 8 bases are a match to TRBD1. J lost 2 bases, V lost 5 bases, and 5 bases had no gene match. The germline V gene has CDR1 SQVTM and CDR2 ANQGSEA. The CDR3 is 13 residues long. This CDR3 reads CSVFSTGAYEQYF. Here the CDR3 DNA reads TGCAGCGTTTTTTCGACAGGGGCCTACGAGCAGTACTTC.

This chain joins TRBV13 and TRBJ2-7, with D possibly TRBD1 on 6 matching bases. Trimming stripped 5 bases from V and 5 bases from J, with 16 bases between. In germline, CDR1 is PRHDT, CDR2 FYEKMQ (reference sequence). CDR3 length: 14 residues. The CDR3 loop reads CASSRRGPLDEQYF. In nucleotides, the CDR3 is TGTGCCAGCAGCCGCAGGGGCCCCCTCGACGAGCAGTACTTC.

The gene calls are TRBV6-5 and TRBJ2-2, with D perhaps assigned TRBD1 or TRBD2 (5 bases each). Looked up from germline, CDR1 is MNHEY and CDR2 is SVGAGI. The CDR3 totals 14 residues. Trimming took 11 bases from V and 6 from J, leaving 19 bases between them. The CDR3 is CAGKTQAGSGELFF. The CDR3 nucleotides are TGTGCCGGAAAAACACAGGCGGGTTCCGGGGAGCTGTTTTTT.

The chain links TRBV9 to TRBJ2-5; D is undetermined. Germline V gives CDR1 SGDLS, CDR2 YYNGEE. The CDR3 runs to 13 residues. V dropped 4 bases and J dropped 5 bases, with 12 bases sitting between them. The DNA for the CDR3 is TGTGCCAGCAGCCCCTGGGAAGGGGAGACCCAGTACTTC. It specifies CASSPWEGETQYF.

V is TRBV5-1 and J is TRBJ2-1; 7 bases agree with TRBD2. Per germline, CDR1 SGHRS and CDR2 YFSETQ. J lost 0 bases, V lost 4 bases, and 4 bases had no gene match. The CDR3 is 15 residues long. The CDR3 region is CASSPGGISYNEQFF. CDR3 in DNA: TGCGCCAGCAGCCCGGGGGGAATCTCCTACAATGAGCAGTTCTTC.

The chain has TRBV7-2 and TRBJ2-2; unclear D gene. The CDR3 extends over 15 amino acids. CDR1 and CDR2 (germline): SGHTA, FQGNSA. V lost 2 bases and J lost 6, with 13 bases in between. The CDR3 DNA follows: TGTGCCAGCAGCTTATACCGAACGGGCCCCGGGGAGCTGTTTTTT. Its protein product is CASSLYRTGPGELFF.

The chain combines TRBV7-2 with TRBJ2-1; D remains ambiguous. The CDR3 is 12 residues long. V was cut by 1 base and J by 9 bases, with 7 bases left in between. Looked up from germline, CDR1 is SGHTA and CDR2 is FQGNSA. The CDR3 region has the DNA TGTGCCAGCAGCTTAGATATCTTTGAGCAGTTCTTC. Its protein product is CASSLDIFEQFF.

V usage is TRBV18 and J usage is TRBJ2-7; no clear D. Germline CDR1 KGHSH, CDR2 LQKENI. The CDR3 contains 15 residues. Trimming took off 0 bases at V and 1 base at J, with 10 bases between the two ends. In DNA, the CDR3 is TGTGCCAGCTCACCACCGAACACAGATTCCTACGAGCAGTACTTC. This sequence encodes CASSPPNTDSYEQYF.

On this clone: The same CDR3 is also encoded by other DNA sequences in this sample. The genes are TRBV7-9 and TRBJ2-2; D remains unclear. The V end was cut by 8 bases, the J end by 0 bases, with 13 bases between. This CDR3 spans 15 amino acids. Per germline, CDR1 SEHNR and CDR2 FQNEAQ (reference sequence). The CDR3 coding sequence is TGTGCCAGCCCCATGGGAATCGCGAACACCGGGGAGCTGTTTTTT. Protein sequence: CASPMGIANTGELFF.

The chain has TRBV25-1 and TRBJ2-4; 7 bases match TRBD2. The CDR3 spans 17 residues. CDR1 is MGHDK, CDR2 SYGVNS, per germline. V lost 1 base, J lost 1 base, and 7 bases stayed unmatched. The CDR3 sequence: CASSESYGGTAKNIQYF. DNA of the CDR3: TGTGCCAGCAGTGAATCTTACGGGGGGACGGCCAAAAACATTCAGTACTTC.

The chain has TRBV25-1 and TRBJ2-3, with 10 bases aligning to TRBD2. Germline-derived CDR1 and CDR2 are MGHDK and SYGVNS. The CDR3 has 15 amino acids. The J segment lost 2 bases and the V segment lost 6 bases, leaving 5 bases of the junction unmatched. The CDR3 DNA reads as TGTGCCAGCAGGCTAGCGGGAGATATCACAGATACGCAGTATTTT. This translates into CASRLAGDITDTQYF.

The rearrangement joins TRBV9 to TRBJ2-7; D is uncertain. Germline V gene sequence: CDR1 SGDLS, CDR2 YYNGEE. The CDR3 has 14 residues. V lost 4 bases, J lost 6 bases, and 17 bases lay in between. The CDR3 region is CASSQTSLVGEQYF. DNA for the CDR3: TGTGCCAGCAGCCAGACTTCGTTGGTAGGCGAGCAGTACTTC.

The J gene is TRBJ2-3, the V gene TRBV5-1, with TRBD2 matching over 14 bases. Germline trimming cut 0 bases from V and 2 bases from J; bases unmatched to any gene: 8. The CDR3 extends over 19 amino acids. CDR1 is SGHRS, CDR2 YFSETQ, per germline. The CDR3 is CASSLGRRTSGGTTDTQYF. The DNA of the CDR3 is TGCGCCAGCAGCTTGGGACGCCGGACTAGCGGGGGGACCACAGATACGCAGTATTTT.

The CDR3 DNA follows: TGTGCCATCAGTGGGCAGGACAGGCGGACGGCTACTAATGAAAAACTGTTTTTT. Translation: CAISGQDRRTATNEKLFF. The rearrangement joins TRBV10-3 to TRBJ1-4; 7 bases line up with TRBD1. This CDR3 is 18 amino acids long. Looked up from germline, CDR1 is ENHRY and CDR2 is SYGVKD. Trimming removed 4 bases from V and 2 bases from J; junction bases left unmatched: 13.

V gene TRBV6-1 combines with J gene TRBJ2-7, with a weak D call TRBD1 (5 bases). V lost 8 bases and J lost 2, with 10 bases in between. The CDR3 is 12 amino acids. Germline V gene data show CDR1 as MNHNS and CDR2 as SASEGT. The CDR3 coding sequence is TGTGCCAGCCTGGGCAGGGCCTACGAGCAGTACTTC. The encoded protein is CASLGRAYEQYF.

The gene calls are TRBV5-1 and TRBJ1-2; 10 nucleotides agree with TRBD1. V was clipped by 2 bases and J by 4 bases; unmatched bases: 5. Per the germline V gene, CDR1 is SGHRS and CDR2 is YFSETQ. This CDR3 contains 15 residues. CDR3 amino acids: CASSLTGQGTYGYTF. The CDR3 nucleotides read TGCGCCAGCAGCTTAACGGGACAGGGGACCTATGGCTACACCTTC.

About this clone: Other DNA sequences in the sample encode the same CDR3. The chain is built from TRBV15 and TRBJ1-5, with D hard to call. The CDR3 has 12 residues. Per the germline V gene, CDR1 is LNHNV and CDR2 is YYDKDF (reference sequence). The V and J ends lost 0 bases and 7 bases respectively, with 4 bases between them. The DNA for the CDR3 is TGTGCCACCAGCAGAGACGGCCAGCCCCAGCATTTT. Its translation is CATSRDGQPQHF.

The rearrangement joins TRBV5-6 to TRBJ2-7; a possible D gene is TRBD1 (6 bases). Germline V gene data show CDR1 as SGHDT and CDR2 as YYEEEE. Trimming took off 4 bases at V and 2 bases at J, with 13 bases between the two ends. The CDR3 consists of 14 residues. The CDR3 sequence: CASSRYRDTYEQYF. CDR3 nucleotides: TGTGCCAGCAGCCGGTACCGGGACACCTACGAGCAGTACTTC. Based on the CDR3 plus reference TRBV5-6 and TRBJ2-7, the full variable domain is DAGVTQSPTHLIKTRGQQVTLRCSPKSGHDTVSWYQQALGQGPQFIFQYYEEEERQRGNFPDRFSGHQFPNYSSELNVNALLLGDSALYLCASSRYRDTYEQYFGPGTRLTVT.

V gene TRBV5-1 combines with J gene TRBJ1-2, with D possibly being TRBD1 (6 bases). This CDR3 is built from 15 residues. Germline CDR1 and CDR2: SGHRS and YFSETQ. V was pared by 4 bases and J by 6 bases, with 19 bases between. CDR3 protein: CASSGGLWWEHGYTF. CDR3 in DNA: TGCGCCAGCAGCGGGGGCCTGTGGTGGGAGCATGGCTACACCTTC.